Below, 5 T cell receptor beta chains from the same sample are listed, as sequenced in a study of cytomegalovirus exposure and HLA in healthy donors. Profiling relied on immunoSEQ multiplex PCR, and the TCRdb table lists in-frame clones only, not all of them. The sample carries 150,000 to 200,000 clones, 90% to 97% recorded once. Specimen: PBMCs. These receptors came from a woman younger than 35 in good health and CMV-seronegative.

The genes are TRBV5-6 and TRBJ2-2; TRBD2 aligns across 7 bases. V gave up 3 bases and J gave up 3 bases; unmatched junction bases: 8. In germline, CDR1 is SGHDT, CDR2 YYEEEE. The CDR3 is 16 amino acids. CDR3 in amino acids: CASSSIGEGYTGELFF. Written as DNA, the CDR3 is TGTGCCAGCAGCTCAATAGGGGAGGGTTACACCGGGGAGCTGTTTTTT.

The chain carries TRBV4-2 and TRBJ1-6, with 11 positions matching TRBD1. The trim removed 4 bases at V and 7 bases at J, leaving 6 bases unmatched. Germline loops: CDR1 LGHNA, CDR2 YNFKEQ. CDR3 length: 16 amino acids. The CDR3 DNA reads TGTGCCAGCAGCCCCCGGGGACAGGGGGTCAATTCACCCCTCCACTTT. The encoded protein is CASSPRGQGVNSPLHF.

CDR3: CASSEGQSYNSPLHF. As DNA, the CDR3 is TGTGCCAGCAGTGAGGGACAGAGCTATAATTCACCCCTCCACTTT. The gene calls are TRBV25-1 and TRBJ1-6; 7 nucleotides agree with TRBD1. CDR3 length: 15 amino acids. V was clipped by 3 bases and J by 3 bases; unmatched bases: 2. Germline CDR1 is MGHDK and CDR2 is SYGVNS.

This chain joins TRBV7-2 and TRBJ1-2; TRBD1 aligns across 7 bases. The germline V gene has CDR1 SGHTA and CDR2 FQGNSA. The junction had 5 bases not matched to a gene; V was cut back by 2 bases and J by 8 bases. This CDR3 has 13 residues. The CDR3 here is CASSLNRGRGYTF. DNA for the CDR3: TGTGCCAGCAGCTTAAACAGGGGCAGGGGCTACACCTTC.

J is TRBJ2-1 and V is TRBV7-9, with TRBD2 identical over 7 bases. The J segment lost 5 bases and the V segment lost 6 bases, leaving 13 bases of the junction unmatched. In germline, CDR1 is SEHNR, CDR2 FQNEAQ (reference sequence). The CDR3 has 16 amino acids. The CDR3 sequence: CASRPPAGYFHNEQFF. CDR3 nucleotide sequence: TGTGCCAGCAGACCACCAGCGGGGTACTTCCACAATGAGCAGTTCTTC. The variable domain in full, completed from reference TRBV7-9 and TRBJ2-1, reads DTGVSQNPRHKITKRGQNVTFRCDPISEHNRLYWYRQTLGQGPEFLTYFQNEAQLEKSRLLSDRFSAERPKGSFSTLEIQRTEQGDSAMYLCASRPPAGYFHNEQFFGPGTRLTVL.